This entry lists 17 T cell receptor beta chains sequenced from one sample in a study of Graves' ophthalmopathy and Graves' hyperthyroidism. The sequenced template was RNA, covering the TCR beta CDR3 region. HTBI-primed first-round RT-PCR preceded second-round multiplex PCR. TCRdb re-analysed the multiplex PCR reads in MiXCR, keeping a single row per CDR3 protein. This repertoire shows under 800,000 distinct CDR3 sequences, 22% found once; its top ten account for approximately 7.7%. Material for sequencing was peripheral blood. Receptors were obtained from a woman in her late teens or twenties with stable Graves' hyperthyroidism. Some clones in this sample may be carry-over from other donors' samples.

This clonotype showed up many times. The genes are TRBV27 and TRBJ1-1; TRBD1 is a possible D gene (5 bases). The CDR3 is made up of 13 amino acids. V lost 7 bases and J 4 bases, leaving 13 bases between the germline ends. The V gene's germline CDR1 is MNHEY and CDR2 SMNVEV (reference sequence). CDR3 coding DNA: TGTGCCAGCACCCGGGCCGGGGCCACTGAAGCTTTCTTT. This gives the protein CASTRAGATEAFF.

At least ten counts were recorded for this clonotype. The genes are TRBV11-2 and TRBJ1-5; 9 nucleotides match TRBD1. Trimming at V came to 1 base and at J to 5 bases, leaving 6 bases not matched to a gene. This CDR3 has 16 amino acids. Germline CDR1 is SGHAT and CDR2 is FQNNGV. CDR3 nucleotide sequence: TGTGCCAGCAGCTTAGGGGGACAGGGCTACTATCAGCCCCAGCATTTT. Protein product: CASSLGGQGYYQPQHF.

V gene TRBV6-1 combines with J gene TRBJ2-7, with a possible D match to TRBD1 (6 bases). This CDR3 spans 12 amino acids. V gave up 6 bases and J gave up 6 bases, with 12 bases separating them. Germline-derived CDR1 and CDR2 are MNHNS and SASEGT. CDR3 in amino acids: CASSSNRVEQYF. The CDR3 nucleotides read TGTGCCAGCAGCTCAAACAGGGTCGAGCAGTACTTC.

This chain links TRBV28 with TRBJ1-2; no clear D. The germline CDR1 and CDR2 sequences are MDHEN and SYDVKM. Trimming shortened V by 6 bases and J by 8 bases, and 16 bases separated the two germline ends. CDR3 length equals 13 residues. The CDR3 coding sequence is TGTGCCAGCAGCTCCGCAATCCCCGAGGGCTACACCTTC. The encoded protein is CASSSAIPEGYTF.

As to this clonotype: The junction differs from germline at one of its ends, possibly a read error. The chain carries TRBV15 and TRBJ2-7; 8 nucleotides line up with TRBD2. Per the germline V gene, CDR1 is LNHNV and CDR2 is YYDKDF (reference sequence). CDR3 length: 18 residues. DNA of the CDR3: TGTGCCACCAGCAGAGATCGGGATAGCGGGGTCAACTCCTACGATCAGTACTTC. Translating gives CATSRDRDSGVNSYDQYF.

This clonotype was picked up many times. The rearrangement uses TRBV15 and TRBJ1-1; perhaps TRBD1 as D (6 bases). The V gene lost 5 bases and the J gene lost 1 base, with 11 bases spanning the gap. There are 14 residues in the CDR3. Germline V gene data show CDR1 as LNHNV and CDR2 as YYDKDF (reference sequence). The DNA of the CDR3 is TGTGCCACCAGCCTGGGGGGGCAGAACACTGAAGCTTTCTTT. It is translated as CATSLGGQNTEAFF.

A few counts support this clonotype. This chain connects TRBV30 to TRBJ1-6; no definite D call. Trimming stripped 2 bases from V and 0 bases from J, with 17 bases between. CDR3 length equals 18 residues. CDR1 is GTSNPN, CDR2 SVGIG, per germline (reference sequence). CDR3 region: CAWSQAGKRSSYNSPLHF. As DNA, the CDR3 is TGTGCCTGGAGTCAGGCGGGGAAAAGGAGCTCCTATAATTCACCCCTCCACTTT.

This clonotype was seen at least ten times. A much larger clone lies one base from this, so it may be a read error. The chain couples TRBV28 to TRBJ1-1, with 7 bases lining up with TRBD1. With V trimmed by 8 bases and J by 4 bases, 7 bases remained unmatched. The CDR3 totals 13 residues. CDR1 and CDR2 from the germline V gene are MDHEN and SYDVKM. Here the CDR3 DNA reads TGTGCCAGCTTCCAGGGGGAGCCCACTGAAGCTTTCTTT. It is translated as CASFQGEPTEAFF. The full variable domain, with the rest looked up from reference TRBV28 and TRBJ1-1, is DVKVTQSSRYLVKRTGEKVFLECVQDMDHENMFWYRQDPGLGLRLIYFSYDVKMKEKGDIPEGYSVSREKKERFSLILESASTNQTSMYLCASFQGEPTEAFFGQGTRLTVV.

At least ten counts were recorded for this clonotype. The chain is built from TRBV2 and TRBJ2-7; 7 bases map to TRBD2. V shed 1 base, J shed 7 bases, and the junction held 4 bases outside the gene matches. The CDR3 runs to 13 residues. Germline CDR1 reads SNHLY; CDR2 reads FYNNEI. CDR3 in amino acids: CASSEVQGGEQYF. In DNA form, the CDR3 reads TGTGCCAGCAGTGAAGTCCAGGGAGGGGAGCAGTACTTC.

The CDR3 loop is CASSRVRTGTNEQYF. CDR3 coding DNA: TGTGCCAGCAGCCGAGTCAGGACAGGGACGAACGAGCAGTACTTC. The chain is built from TRBV7-8 and TRBJ2-7, with 8 positions matching TRBD1. CDR1 and CDR2 (germline): SGHVS, FQNEAQ. The J segment lost 5 bases and the V segment lost 5 bases, leaving 11 bases of the junction unmatched. This CDR3 is 15 amino acids long.

The chain uses TRBV5-1 and TRBJ1-6, with TRBD1 matching 7 bases. Germline assignment: CDR1 SGHRS and CDR2 YFSETQ. CDR3 size: 15 residues. V was pared by 5 bases and J by 4 bases, with 6 bases of the junction left unmatched. The CDR3 region is CASRGKTGYNSPLHF. The CDR3 DNA reads as TGCGCCAGCAGGGGGAAGACAGGGTATAATTCACCCCTCCACTTT. Complete variable domain (other parts from reference TRBV5-1 and TRBJ1-6): KAGVTQTPRYLIKTRGQQVTLSCSPISGHRSVSWYQQTPGQGLQFLFEYFSETQRNKGNFPGRFSGRQFSNSRSEMNVSTLELGDSALYLCASRGKTGYNSPLHFGNGTRLTVT.

There are many counts of this clonotype. The gene calls are TRBV20-1 and TRBJ1-1; a possible D gene is TRBD1 (5 bases). The ends were cut back, 0 bases at V and 7 bases at J, with 18 bases in the middle. Looked up from germline, CDR1 is DFQATT and CDR2 is SNEGSKA (reference sequence). The CDR3 is made up of 15 amino acids. CDR3 DNA sequence: TGCAGTGCTAGAGATTGGAAAAGGGGCCTGGATGAAGCTTTCTTT. It codes for CSARDWKRGLDEAFF.

Worth noting for this clonotype: A much larger clone sits a single nucleotide away, making a read error possible. CDR3: CAISPRTVSTEAFF. The CDR3 nucleotides are TGTGCCATCAGTCCACGGACAGTTTCCACTGAAGCTTTCTTT. The gene calls are TRBV10-3 and TRBJ1-1; the D gene is possibly TRBD1 (6 bases). This CDR3 has 14 amino acids. Germline values: CDR1 ENHRY, CDR2 SYGVKD. The V gene lost 5 bases and the J gene lost 4 bases, with 14 bases spanning the gap.

At least ten counts were recorded for this clonotype. The chain links TRBV20-1 to TRBJ1-6; the D is unclear. This CDR3 is 13 amino acids long. CDR1 is DFQATT and CDR2 is SNEGSKA in the germline V gene (reference sequence). V was trimmed by 3 bases and J by 7 bases, leaving 10 bases between them. The CDR3 region is CSARVGLNSPLHF. CDR3 in DNA: TGCAGTGCTAGGGTAGGGCTGAATTCACCCCTCCACTTT.

This chain links TRBV20-1 with TRBJ2-7; 9 bases are a match to TRBD1. With V trimmed by 5 bases and J by 5 bases, 10 bases remained unmatched. Germline V CDR1 and CDR2: DFQATT, SNEGSKA (reference sequence). This CDR3 region has 14 residues. CDR3 loop: CSASPGQGVHEQYF. CDR3 nucleotides: TGCAGTGCTTCCCCGGGACAGGGTGTACACGAGCAGTACTTC.

The sample holds many counts of this clonotype. This chain joins TRBV27 and TRBJ2-2; no clear D gene. V was shortened by 0 bases and J by 4 bases, with 9 bases between the two germline ends. Germline lookup yields CDR1 MNHEY and CDR2 SMNVEV (reference sequence). The CDR3 covers 15 residues. The CDR3 region is CASSLSYTGTGELFF. The CDR3 DNA sequence: TGTGCCAGCAGTTTATCGTATACGGGCACCGGGGAGCTGTTTTTT.

The V call is TRBV6-1, the J call TRBJ1-6; D not certain. The CDR3 contains 17 residues. CDR1 is MNHNS and CDR2 is SASEGT in the germline V gene. The V and J ends lost 1 base and 0 bases respectively, with 10 bases between them. In DNA form, the CDR3 reads TGTGCCAGCAGTGAAGACAGCCAGAGCTCCTATAATTCACCCCTCCACTTT. Translation gives CASSEDSQSSYNSPLHF.